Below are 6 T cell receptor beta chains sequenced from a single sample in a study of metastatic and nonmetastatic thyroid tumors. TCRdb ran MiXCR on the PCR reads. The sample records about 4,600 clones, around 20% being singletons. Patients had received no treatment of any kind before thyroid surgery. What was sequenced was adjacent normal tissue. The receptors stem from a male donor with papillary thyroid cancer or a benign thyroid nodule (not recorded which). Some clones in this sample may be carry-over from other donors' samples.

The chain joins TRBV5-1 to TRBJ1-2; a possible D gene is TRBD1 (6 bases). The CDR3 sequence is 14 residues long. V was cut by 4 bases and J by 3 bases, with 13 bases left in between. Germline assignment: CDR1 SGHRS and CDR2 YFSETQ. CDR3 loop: CASSTGTSHYGYTF. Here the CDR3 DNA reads TGCGCCAGCAGCACGGGGACATCCCACTATGGCTACACCTTC.

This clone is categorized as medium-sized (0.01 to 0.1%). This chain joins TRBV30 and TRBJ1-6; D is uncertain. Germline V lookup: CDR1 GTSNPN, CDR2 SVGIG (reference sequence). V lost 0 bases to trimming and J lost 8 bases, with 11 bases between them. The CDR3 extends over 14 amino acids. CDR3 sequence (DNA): TGTGCCTGGAGTGTCCTAAAGGGTTATTCACCCCTCCACTTT. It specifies CAWSVLKGYSPLHF.

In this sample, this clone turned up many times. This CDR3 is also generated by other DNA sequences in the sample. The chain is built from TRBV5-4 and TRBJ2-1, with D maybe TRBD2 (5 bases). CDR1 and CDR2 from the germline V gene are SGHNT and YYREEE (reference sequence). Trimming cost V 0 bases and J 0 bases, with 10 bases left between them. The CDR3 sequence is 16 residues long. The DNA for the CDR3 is TGTGCCAGCAGCTTGGCCGGACTGAGCTCCTACAATGAGCAGTTCTTC. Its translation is CASSLAGLSSYNEQFF.

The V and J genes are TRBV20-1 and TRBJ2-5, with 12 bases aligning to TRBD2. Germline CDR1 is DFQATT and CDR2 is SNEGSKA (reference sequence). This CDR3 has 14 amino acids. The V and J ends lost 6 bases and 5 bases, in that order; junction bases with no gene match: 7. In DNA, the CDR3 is TGCAGTGCGACCCCGACTAGCGGGGGTGAGACCCAGTACTTC. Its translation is CSATPTSGGETQYF.

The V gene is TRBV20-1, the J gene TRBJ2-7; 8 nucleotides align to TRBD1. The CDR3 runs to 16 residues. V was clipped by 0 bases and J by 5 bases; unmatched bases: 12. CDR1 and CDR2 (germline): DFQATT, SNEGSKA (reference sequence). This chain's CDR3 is CSARDSWTGRQNEQYF. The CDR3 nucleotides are TGCAGTGCTAGAGACTCATGGACAGGGCGACAAAACGAGCAGTACTTC.

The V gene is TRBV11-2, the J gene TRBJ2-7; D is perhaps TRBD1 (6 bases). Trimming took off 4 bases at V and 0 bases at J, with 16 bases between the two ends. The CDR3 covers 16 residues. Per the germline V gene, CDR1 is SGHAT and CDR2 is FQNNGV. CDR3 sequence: CASSSSDRPSSYEQYF. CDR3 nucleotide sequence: TGTGCCAGCAGCTCGTCAGACAGGCCGAGCTCCTACGAGCAGTACTTC.